The clone carrying this TCR beta chain appeared once. Its antigen is currently unknown. A read error may produce the germline difference seen at one junction end. The sample originates from a study of response to subunit inactivated influenza vaccine. General study results and limits: T cells newly recruited by each seasonal influenza vaccination are few, the authors suggested.

The germline CDR1 and CDR2 sequences are SGDLS and YYNGEE. This CDR3 has 15 residues. Each CDR3 protein is one row after TCRdb ran MiXCR on the RT-PCR reads. The sample includes a few hundred thousand distinct CDR3 sequences, roughly a fifth of them seen just once. Sequences were derived from PBMCs from blood, sampled approximately 20 months after vaccination. The genes are TRBV9 and TRBJ1-6; D is ambiguous. The source is a man between 50 and 75 years old who received an inactivated influenza vaccine. CDR3 sequence (DNA): TGTGCCAGCAGCCCTCGTTGGGAGGCGAATTCAGCCCTCCACTTT. Amino acids: CASSPRWEANSALHF.